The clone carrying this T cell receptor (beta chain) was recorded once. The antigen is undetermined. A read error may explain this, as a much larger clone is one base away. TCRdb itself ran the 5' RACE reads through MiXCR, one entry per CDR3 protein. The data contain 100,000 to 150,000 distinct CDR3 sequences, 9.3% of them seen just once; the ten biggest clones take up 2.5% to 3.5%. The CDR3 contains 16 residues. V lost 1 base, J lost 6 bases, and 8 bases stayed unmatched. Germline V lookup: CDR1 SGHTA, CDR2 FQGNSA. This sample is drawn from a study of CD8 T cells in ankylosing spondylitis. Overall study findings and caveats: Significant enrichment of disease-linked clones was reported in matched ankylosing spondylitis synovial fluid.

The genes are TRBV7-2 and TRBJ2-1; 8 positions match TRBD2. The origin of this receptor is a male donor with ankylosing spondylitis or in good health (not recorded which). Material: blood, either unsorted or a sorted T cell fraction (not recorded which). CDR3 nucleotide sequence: TGTGCCAGCAGCTTAGTGTTTAGCGGGATTGGCAATGAGCAGTTCTTC. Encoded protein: CASSLVFSGIGNEQFF. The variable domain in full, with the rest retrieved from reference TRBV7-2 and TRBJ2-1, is GAGVSQSPSNKVTEKGKDVELRCDPISGHTALYWYRQSLGQGLEFLIYFQGNSAPDKSGLPSDRFSAERTGGSVSTLTIQRTQQEDSAVYLCASSLVFSGIGNEQFFGPGTRLTVL.